Listed here is a single TCR beta chain. Measured with immunoSEQ multiplex PCR; TCRdb has only the in-frame clones, and not every one. The sample lists 60,000 to 90,000 clones; approximately 93% were seen once. This specimen belongs to a study of technical replicates of blood from a handful of donors. V shed 3 bases, J shed 3 bases, and the junction held 3 bases outside the gene matches. The CDR3 sequence is 15 residues long. CDR1 and CDR2 (germline): SEHNR, FQNEAQ (reference sequence). The chain uses TRBV7-9 and TRBJ2-1, with 9 bases matching TRBD2. The sequencing sample was made of T cells isolated from PBMCs. This clonotype was obtained from a human donor in good health. The chain's CDR3 is CASSFPSGDYNEQFF. As DNA, the CDR3 is TGTGCCAGCAGCTTCCCTAGCGGGGACTACAATGAGCAGTTCTTC.